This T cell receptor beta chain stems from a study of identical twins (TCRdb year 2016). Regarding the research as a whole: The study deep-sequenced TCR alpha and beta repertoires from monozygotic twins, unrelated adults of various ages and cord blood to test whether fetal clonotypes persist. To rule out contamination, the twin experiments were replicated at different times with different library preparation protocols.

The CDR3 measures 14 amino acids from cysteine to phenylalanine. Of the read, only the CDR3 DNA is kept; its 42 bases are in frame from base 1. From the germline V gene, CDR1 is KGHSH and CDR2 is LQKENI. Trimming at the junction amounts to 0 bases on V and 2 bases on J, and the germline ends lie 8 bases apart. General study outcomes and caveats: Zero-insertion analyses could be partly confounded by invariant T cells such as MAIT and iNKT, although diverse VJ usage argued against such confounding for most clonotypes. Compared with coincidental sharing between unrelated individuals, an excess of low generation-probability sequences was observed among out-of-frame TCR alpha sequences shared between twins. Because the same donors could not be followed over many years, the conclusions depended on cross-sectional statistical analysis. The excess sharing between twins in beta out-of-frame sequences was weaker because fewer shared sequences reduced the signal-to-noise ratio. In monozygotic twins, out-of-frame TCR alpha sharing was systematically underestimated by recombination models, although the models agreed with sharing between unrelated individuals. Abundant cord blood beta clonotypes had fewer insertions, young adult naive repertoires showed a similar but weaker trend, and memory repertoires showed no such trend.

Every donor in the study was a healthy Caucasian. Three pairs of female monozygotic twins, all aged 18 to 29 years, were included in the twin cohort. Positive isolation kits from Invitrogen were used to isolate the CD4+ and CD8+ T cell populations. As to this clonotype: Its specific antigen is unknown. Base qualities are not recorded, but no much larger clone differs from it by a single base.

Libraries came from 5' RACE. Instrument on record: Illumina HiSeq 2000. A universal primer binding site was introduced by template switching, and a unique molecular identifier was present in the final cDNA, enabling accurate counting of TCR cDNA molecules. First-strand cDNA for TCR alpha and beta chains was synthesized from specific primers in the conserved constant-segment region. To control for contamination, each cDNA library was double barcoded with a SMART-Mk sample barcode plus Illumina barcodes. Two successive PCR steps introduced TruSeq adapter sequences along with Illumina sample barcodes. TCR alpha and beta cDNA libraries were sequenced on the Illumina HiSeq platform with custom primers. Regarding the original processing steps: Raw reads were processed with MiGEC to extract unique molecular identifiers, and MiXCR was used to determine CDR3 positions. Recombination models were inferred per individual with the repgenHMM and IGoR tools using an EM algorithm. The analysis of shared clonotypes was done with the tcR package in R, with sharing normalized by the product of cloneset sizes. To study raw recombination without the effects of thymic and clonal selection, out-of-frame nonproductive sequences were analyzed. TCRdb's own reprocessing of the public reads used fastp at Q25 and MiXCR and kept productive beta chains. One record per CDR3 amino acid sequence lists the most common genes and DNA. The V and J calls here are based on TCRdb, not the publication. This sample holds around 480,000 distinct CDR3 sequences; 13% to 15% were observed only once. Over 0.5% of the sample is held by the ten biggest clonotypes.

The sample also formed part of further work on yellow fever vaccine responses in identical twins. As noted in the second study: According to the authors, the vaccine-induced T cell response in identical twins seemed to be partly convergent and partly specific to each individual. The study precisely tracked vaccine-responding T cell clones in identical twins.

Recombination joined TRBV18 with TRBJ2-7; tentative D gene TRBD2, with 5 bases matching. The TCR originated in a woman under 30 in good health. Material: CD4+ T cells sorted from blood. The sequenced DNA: TGTGCCAGCTCACCACCGAGGGTCCCCTACGAGCAGTACTTC. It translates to CASSPPRVPYEQYF. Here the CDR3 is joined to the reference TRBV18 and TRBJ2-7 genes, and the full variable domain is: NAGVMQNPRHLVRRRGQEARLRCSPMKGHSHVYWYRQLPEEGLKFMVYLQKENIIDESGMPKERFSAEFPKEGPSILRIQQVVRGDSAAYFCASSPPRVPYEQYFGPGTRLTVT.